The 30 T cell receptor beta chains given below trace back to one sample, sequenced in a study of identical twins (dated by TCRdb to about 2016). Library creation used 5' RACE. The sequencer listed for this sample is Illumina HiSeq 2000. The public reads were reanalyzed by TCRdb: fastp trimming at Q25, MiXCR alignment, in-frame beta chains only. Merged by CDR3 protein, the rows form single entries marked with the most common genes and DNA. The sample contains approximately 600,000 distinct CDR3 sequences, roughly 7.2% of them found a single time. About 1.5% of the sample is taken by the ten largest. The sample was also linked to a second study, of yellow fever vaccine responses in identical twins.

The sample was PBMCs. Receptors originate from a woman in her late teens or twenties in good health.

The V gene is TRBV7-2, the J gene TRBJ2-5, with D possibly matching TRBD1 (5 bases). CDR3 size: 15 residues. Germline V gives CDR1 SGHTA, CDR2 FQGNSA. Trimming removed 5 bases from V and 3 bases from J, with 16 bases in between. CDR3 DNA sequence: TGTGCCAGCAGCCCCCTAGGTTTAGGGGAAGAGACCCAGTACTTC. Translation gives CASSPLGLGEETQYF.

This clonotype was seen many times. CDR3 nucleotide sequence: TGCGCCAGCACCCACCCCGGGACAGGGTGGAATGAGCAGTTCTTC. Translating gives CASTHPGTGWNEQFF. The rearrangement links TRBV5-1 to TRBJ2-1; 9 bases align to TRBD1. The germline CDR1 and CDR2 sequences are SGHRS and YFSETQ. The J segment lost 7 bases and the V segment lost 6 bases, leaving 11 bases of the junction unmatched. The CDR3 has 15 amino acids.

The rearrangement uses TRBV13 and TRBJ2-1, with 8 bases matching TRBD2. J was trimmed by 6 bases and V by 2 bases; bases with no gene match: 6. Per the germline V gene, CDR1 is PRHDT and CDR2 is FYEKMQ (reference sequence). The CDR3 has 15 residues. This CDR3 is CASSLFSSGGNEQFF. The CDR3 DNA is TGTGCCAGCAGCTTATTTTCCAGCGGGGGCAATGAGCAGTTCTTC.

CDR3 amino acids: CASSLTTSGGVGGELFF. CDR3 nucleotides: TGCGCCAGCAGCTTGACGACTAGCGGGGGGGTCGGCGGGGAGCTGTTTTTT. This chain uses TRBV5-1 with TRBJ2-2; 14 bases match TRBD2. V trimming: 1 base; J trimming: 7 bases; junction bases outside the gene matches: 6. Germline-derived CDR1 and CDR2 are SGHRS and YFSETQ. The CDR3 has 17 amino acids.

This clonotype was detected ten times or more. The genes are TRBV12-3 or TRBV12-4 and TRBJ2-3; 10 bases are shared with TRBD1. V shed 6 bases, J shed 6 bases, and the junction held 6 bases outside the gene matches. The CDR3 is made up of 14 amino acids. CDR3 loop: CASRRDRGIDTQYF. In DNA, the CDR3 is TGTGCCAGCAGGCGGGACAGGGGTATTGATACGCAGTATTTT.

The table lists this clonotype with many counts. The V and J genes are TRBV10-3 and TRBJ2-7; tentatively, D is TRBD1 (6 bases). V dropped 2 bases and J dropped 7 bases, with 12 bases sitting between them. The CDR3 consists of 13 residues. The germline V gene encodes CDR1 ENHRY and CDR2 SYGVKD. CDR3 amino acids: CAISELDRWEQYF. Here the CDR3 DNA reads TGTGCCATCAGTGAGCTTGACAGGTGGGAGCAGTACTTC.

CDR3 residues: CASSRVPGQGAGTTDTQYF. The CDR3 DNA reads TGCGCCAGCAGCCGCGTCCCGGGACAGGGGGCGGGTACAACAGATACGCAGTATTTT. The rearrangement uses TRBV4-1 and TRBJ2-3, with 12 bases that match TRBD1. The CDR3 loop spans 19 amino acids. Trimming took 4 bases from V and 3 from J; bases not matched to a gene: 14. Per the germline V gene, CDR1 is MGHRA and CDR2 is YSYEKL.

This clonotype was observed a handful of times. CDR3 residues: CASSLTTGIETQYF. In DNA, the CDR3 is TGTGCCAGCAGCCTAACCACAGGGATCGAGACCCAGTACTTC. The V gene is TRBV12-3 or TRBV12-4, the J gene TRBJ2-5, with D possibly TRBD1 on 6 matching bases. V was pared by 6 bases and J by 5 bases, with 16 bases between. This CDR3 is 14 amino acids long.

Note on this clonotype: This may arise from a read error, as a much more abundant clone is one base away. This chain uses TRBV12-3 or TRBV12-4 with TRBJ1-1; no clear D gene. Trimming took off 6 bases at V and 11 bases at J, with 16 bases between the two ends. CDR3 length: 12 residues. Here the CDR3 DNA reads TGTGCCAGCAGGTCCCCGGCGAATTTGGCTTTCTTT. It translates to CASRSPANLAFF.

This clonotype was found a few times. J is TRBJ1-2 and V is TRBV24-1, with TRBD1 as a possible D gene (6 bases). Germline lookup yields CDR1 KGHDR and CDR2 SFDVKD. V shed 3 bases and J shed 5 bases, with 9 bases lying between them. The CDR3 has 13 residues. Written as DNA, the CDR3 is TGTGCCACCAGTGATCCCACAGGGTATGGCTACACCTTC. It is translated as CATSDPTGYGYTF.

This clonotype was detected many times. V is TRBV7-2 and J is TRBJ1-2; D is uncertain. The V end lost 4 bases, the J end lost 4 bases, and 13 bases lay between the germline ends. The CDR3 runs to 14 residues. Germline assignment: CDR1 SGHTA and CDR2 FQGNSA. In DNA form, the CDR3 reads TGTGCCAGCAGCTCCGGGGAGGGCAGCTATGGCTACACCTTC. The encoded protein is CASSSGEGSYGYTF.

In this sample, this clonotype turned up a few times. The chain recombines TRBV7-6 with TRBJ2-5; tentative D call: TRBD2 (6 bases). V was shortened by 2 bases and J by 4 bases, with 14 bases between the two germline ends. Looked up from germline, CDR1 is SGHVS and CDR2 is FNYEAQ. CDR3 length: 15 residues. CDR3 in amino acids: CASSLREGGVETQYF. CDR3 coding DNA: TGTGCCAGCAGCTTACGGGAAGGAGGGGTAGAGACCCAGTACTTC.

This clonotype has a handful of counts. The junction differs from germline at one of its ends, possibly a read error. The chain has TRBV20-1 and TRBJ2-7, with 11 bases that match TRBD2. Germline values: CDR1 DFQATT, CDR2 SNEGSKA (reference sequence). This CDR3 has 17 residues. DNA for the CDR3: TGCTGTGCTAGAGATCGAGAGGGACTAGCGGAGGCCTACGAGCAGTACTTC. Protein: CCARDREGLAEAYEQYF.

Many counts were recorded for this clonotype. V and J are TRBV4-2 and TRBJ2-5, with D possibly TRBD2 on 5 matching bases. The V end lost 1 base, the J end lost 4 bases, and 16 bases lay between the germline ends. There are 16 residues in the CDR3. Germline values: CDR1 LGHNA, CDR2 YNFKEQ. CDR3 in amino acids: CASSQASTNGRETQYF. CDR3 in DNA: TGTGCCAGCAGCCAAGCTAGCACCAACGGGCGAGAGACCCAGTACTTC.

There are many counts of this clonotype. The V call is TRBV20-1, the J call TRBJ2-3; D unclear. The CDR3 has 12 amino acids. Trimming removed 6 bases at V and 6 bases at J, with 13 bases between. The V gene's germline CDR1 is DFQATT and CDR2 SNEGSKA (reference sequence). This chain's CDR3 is CSASRVGDTQYF. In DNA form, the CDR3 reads TGCAGTGCGTCCCGGGTCGGGGATACGCAGTATTTT.

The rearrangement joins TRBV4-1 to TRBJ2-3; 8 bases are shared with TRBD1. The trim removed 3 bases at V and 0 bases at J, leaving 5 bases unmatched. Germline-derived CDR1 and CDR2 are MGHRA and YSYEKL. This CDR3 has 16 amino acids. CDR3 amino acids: CASSHPGQGSTDTQYF. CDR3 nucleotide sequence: TGCGCCAGCAGCCATCCCGGACAGGGTAGCACAGATACGCAGTATTTT.

In DNA, the CDR3 is TGTGCCAGCAGCTTTCTCTCGACAGATGGCTACACCTTC. Its protein is CASSFLSTDGYTF. The chain is built from TRBV7-9 and TRBJ1-2; TRBD1 is a possible D gene (5 bases). This CDR3 contains 13 residues. Germline V lookup: CDR1 SEHNR, CDR2 FQNEAQ (reference sequence). V lost 3 bases and J 6 bases, leaving 11 bases between the germline ends.

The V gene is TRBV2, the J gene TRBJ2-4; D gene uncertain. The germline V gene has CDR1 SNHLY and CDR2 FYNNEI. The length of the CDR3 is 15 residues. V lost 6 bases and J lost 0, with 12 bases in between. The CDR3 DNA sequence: TGTGCCAGCAGCGTCTATCCAGTAGCCAAAAACATTCAGTACTTC. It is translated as CASSVYPVAKNIQYF.

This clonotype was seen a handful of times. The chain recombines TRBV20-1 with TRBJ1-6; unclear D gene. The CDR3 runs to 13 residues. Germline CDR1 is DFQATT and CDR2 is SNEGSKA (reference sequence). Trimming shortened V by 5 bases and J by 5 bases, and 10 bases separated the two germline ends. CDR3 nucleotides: TGCAGTGCTCCAACTCCTGATAATTCACCCCTCCACTTT. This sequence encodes CSAPTPDNSPLHF.

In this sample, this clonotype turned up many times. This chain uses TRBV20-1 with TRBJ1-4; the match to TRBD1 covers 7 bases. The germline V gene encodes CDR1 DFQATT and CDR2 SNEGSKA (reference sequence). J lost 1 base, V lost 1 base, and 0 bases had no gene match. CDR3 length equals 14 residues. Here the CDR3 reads CSARGDRTNEKLFF. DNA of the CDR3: TGCAGTGCTAGAGGGGACAGAACTAATGAAAAACTGTTTTTT.

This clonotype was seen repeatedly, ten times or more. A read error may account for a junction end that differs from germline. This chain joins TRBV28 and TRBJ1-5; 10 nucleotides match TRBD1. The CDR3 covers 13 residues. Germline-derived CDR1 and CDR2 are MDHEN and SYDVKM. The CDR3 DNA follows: TGTGCCAGCAGTTTCTTAGGACAGGGGGGACGGGATTTT. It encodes CASSFLGQGGRDF.

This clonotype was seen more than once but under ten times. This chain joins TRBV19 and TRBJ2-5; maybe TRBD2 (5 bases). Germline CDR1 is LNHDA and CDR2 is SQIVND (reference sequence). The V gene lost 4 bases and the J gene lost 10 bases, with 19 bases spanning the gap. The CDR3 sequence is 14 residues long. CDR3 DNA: TGTGCCAGTAGTACTCGGACTCTCGAAACGATCCAGTACTTC. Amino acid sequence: CASSTRTLETIQYF.

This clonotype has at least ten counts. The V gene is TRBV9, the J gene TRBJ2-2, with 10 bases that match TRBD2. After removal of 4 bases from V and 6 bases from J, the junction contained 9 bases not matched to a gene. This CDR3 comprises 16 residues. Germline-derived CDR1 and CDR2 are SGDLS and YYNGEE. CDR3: CASSNPAGGPSGELFF. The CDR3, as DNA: TGTGCCAGCAGCAACCCAGCGGGGGGGCCCTCCGGGGAGCTGTTTTTT.

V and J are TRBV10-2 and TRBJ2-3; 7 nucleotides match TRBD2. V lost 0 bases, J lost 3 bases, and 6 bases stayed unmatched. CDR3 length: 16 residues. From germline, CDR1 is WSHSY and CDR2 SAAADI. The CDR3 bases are TGCGCCAGCAGTGAGTCGAAACTAGCGTGGACAGATACGCAGTATTTT. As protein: CASSESKLAWTDTQYF.

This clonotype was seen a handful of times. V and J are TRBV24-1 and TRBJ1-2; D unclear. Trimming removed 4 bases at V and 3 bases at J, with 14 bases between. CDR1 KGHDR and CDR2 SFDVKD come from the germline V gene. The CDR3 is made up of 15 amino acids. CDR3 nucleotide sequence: TGTGCCACCAGTGACCACGGAGAGACACACTATGGCTACACCTTC. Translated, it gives CATSDHGETHYGYTF.

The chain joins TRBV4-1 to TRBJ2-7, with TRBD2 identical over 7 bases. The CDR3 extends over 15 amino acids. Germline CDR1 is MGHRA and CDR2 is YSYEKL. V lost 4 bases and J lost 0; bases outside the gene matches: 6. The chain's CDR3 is CASSPPTSASYEQYF. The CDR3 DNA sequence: TGCGCCAGCAGCCCTCCTACTAGCGCCTCCTACGAGCAGTACTTC.

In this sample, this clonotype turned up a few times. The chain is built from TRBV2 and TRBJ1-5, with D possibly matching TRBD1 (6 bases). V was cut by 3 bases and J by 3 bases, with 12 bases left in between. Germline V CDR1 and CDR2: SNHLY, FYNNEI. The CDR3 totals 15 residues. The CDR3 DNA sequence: TGTGCCAGCAGTGAGGCGGGGGCATTCAATCAGCCCCAGCATTTT. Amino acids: CASSEAGAFNQPQHF.

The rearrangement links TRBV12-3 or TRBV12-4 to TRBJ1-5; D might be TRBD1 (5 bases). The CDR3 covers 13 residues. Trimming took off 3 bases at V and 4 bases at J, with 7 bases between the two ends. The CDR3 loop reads CASSFDRNQPQHF. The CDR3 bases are TGTGCCAGCAGTTTTGACAGAAATCAGCCCCAGCATTTT.

The CDR3 sequence: CSVVGQGMNTEAFF. CDR3 coding DNA: TGCAGCGTTGTGGGACAGGGAATGAACACTGAAGCTTTCTTT. The chain employs TRBV29-1 and TRBJ1-1; 9 positions match TRBD1. After removal of 4 bases from V and 0 bases from J, the junction contained 3 bases not matched to a gene. This CDR3 comprises 14 residues. Germline V CDR1 and CDR2: SQVTM, ANQGSEA.

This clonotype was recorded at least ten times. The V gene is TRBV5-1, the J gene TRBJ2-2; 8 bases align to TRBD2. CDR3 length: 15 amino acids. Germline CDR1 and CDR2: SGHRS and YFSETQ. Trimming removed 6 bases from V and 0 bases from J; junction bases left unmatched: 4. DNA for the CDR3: TGCGCCAGCACTGTTAGCGGGGCGAACACCGGGGAGCTGTTTTTT. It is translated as CASTVSGANTGELFF.